A selection of T cell receptor beta chains follows, all from one sample in a study of vaccination and CD4 T cells after COVID-19. For these receptors, no antigen is known. TCRdb reprocessed the PCR reads with MiXCR, giving one entry per CDR3 protein. The sample includes roughly 20,000 distinct CDR3 sequences, roughly 40% of them seen just once. Sequencing used CD4+ T cells from blood, cultured in vitro, obtained about 7 months after SARS-CoV-2 vaccination. These receptors were collected from a human donor who had recovered from COVID-19. CDR3s include the opening cysteine and the closing phenylalanine or tryptophan. D genes are given only for firm matches. A clone size is listed for some rows: how often the clone was seen (once, few, many), or a class if it is expanded.

abundance: -; j_gene: TRBJ2-3; d_gene: -; v_gene: TRBV7-2; CDR3aa: CASSFRETDTQYF; CDR3nt: TGTGCCAGCAGTTTTAGGGAGACAGATACGCAGTATTTT
abundance: -; j_gene: TRBJ1-5; d_gene: TRBD1; v_gene: TRBV20-1; CDR3aa: CSAIRTGDLYSNQPQHF; CDR3nt: TGCAGTGCTATCAGGACAGGGGATCTTTATAGCAATCAGCCCCAGCATTTT
abundance: few; j_gene: TRBJ1-5; d_gene: -; v_gene: TRBV20-1; CDR3aa: CSASRTGQPQHF; CDR3nt: TGCAGTGCTAGCCGGACCGGACAGCCCCAGCATTTT
abundance: -; j_gene: TRBJ2-1; d_gene: TRBD2; v_gene: TRBV11-3; CDR3aa: CASSLEGSGNYNEQFF; CDR3nt: TGTGCCAGCAGCTTAGAGGGTAGCGGGAACTACAATGAGCAGTTCTTC
abundance: -; j_gene: TRBJ2-1; d_gene: -; v_gene: TRBV7-3; CDR3aa: CASSFTGTRYNEQFF; CDR3nt: TGTGCCAGCAGCTTTACCGGGACAAGATACAATGAGCAGTTCTTC
abundance: -; j_gene: TRBJ1-1; d_gene: TRBD1; v_gene: TRBV28; CDR3aa: CASSFGQGVGAFF; CDR3nt: TGTGCCAGCAGTTTTGGGCAGGGGGTTGGAGCTTTCTTT
abundance: -; j_gene: TRBJ2-5; d_gene: -; v_gene: TRBV5-4; CDR3aa: CASSLVSETQYF; CDR3nt: TGTGCCAGCAGCTTGGTCTCAGAGACCCAGTACTTC
abundance: -; j_gene: TRBJ2-3; d_gene: TRBD2; v_gene: TRBV7-9; CDR3aa: CASSLGGGGSGRLTDTQYF; CDR3nt: TGTGCCAGCAGCTTAGGAGGGGGCGGTAGCGGGAGGCTCACAGATACGCAGTATTTT
abundance: -; j_gene: TRBJ2-7; d_gene: TRBD2; v_gene: TRBV28; CDR3aa: CASSRTGLAGSEQYF; CDR3nt: TGTGCCAGCAGTAGGACTGGACTAGCGGGTTCCGAGCAGTACTTC
abundance: -; j_gene: TRBJ2-1; d_gene: TRBD2; v_gene: TRBV7-8; CDR3aa: CASSLDRLAGHPYNEQFF; CDR3nt: TGTGCCAGCAGCTTAGATAGGCTAGCGGGCCACCCCTACAATGAGCAGTTCTTC
abundance: -; j_gene: TRBJ2-7; d_gene: -; v_gene: TRBV15; CDR3aa: CATSRGYGEQYF; CDR3nt: TGTGCCACCAGCAGAGGGTATGGCGAGCAGTACTTC
abundance: few; j_gene: TRBJ2-5; d_gene: -; v_gene: TRBV27; CDR3aa: CASSPRAAGQETQYF; CDR3nt: TGTGCCAGCAGTCCCAGGGCGGCAGGGCAAGAGACCCAGTACTTC
abundance: few; j_gene: TRBJ1-5; d_gene: -; v_gene: TRBV7-9; CDR3aa: CASSRGLAGYSNQPQHF; CDR3nt: TGTGCCAGCAGCCGGGGCCTAGCGGGCTATAGCAATCAGCCCCAGCATTTT
abundance: few; j_gene: TRBJ2-7; d_gene: -; v_gene: TRBV20-1; CDR3aa: CSADRKDPRWVYEQYF; CDR3nt: TGCAGTGCTGATAGAAAAGACCCTAGGTGGGTCTACGAGCAGTACTTC
abundance: -; j_gene: TRBJ2-3; d_gene: TRBD1; v_gene: TRBV7-2; CDR3aa: CASSLTPGTGVDTQYF; CDR3nt: TGTGCCAGCAGCTTGACCCCCGGGACAGGGGTAGATACGCAGTATTTT
abundance: -; j_gene: TRBJ1-1; d_gene: -; v_gene: TRBV7-3; CDR3aa: CASSLTRTHTEAFF; CDR3nt: TGTGCCAGCAGCTTAACCCGGACGCACACTGAAGCTTTCTTT
abundance: few; j_gene: TRBJ1-6; d_gene: -; v_gene: TRBV7-9; CDR3aa: CASSLGQVGGSPLHF; CDR3nt: TGTGCCAGCAGCTTAGGACAGGTCGGTGGTTCACCCCTCCACTTT
abundance: -; j_gene: TRBJ1-2; d_gene: -; v_gene: TRBV11-2; CDR3aa: CASSPEGDGYTF; CDR3nt: TGTGCCAGCAGCCCGGAGGGAGATGGCTACACCTTC
abundance: few; j_gene: TRBJ1-2; d_gene: -; v_gene: TRBV7-9; CDR3aa: CASSLEQAGEWRDYGYTF; CDR3nt: TGTGCCAGCAGCTTAGAACAGGCAGGGGAGTGGAGAGACTATGGCTACACCTTC
abundance: -; j_gene: TRBJ2-1; d_gene: -; v_gene: TRBV20-1; CDR3aa: CSASPAGAGSSYNEQFF; CDR3nt: TGCAGTGCTAGCCCCGCGGGGGCGGGAAGCTCCTACAATGAGCAGTTCTTC
abundance: -; j_gene: TRBJ2-6; d_gene: -; v_gene: TRBV6-1; CDR3aa: CASSSGSSGANVLTF; CDR3nt: TGTGCCAGCAGCTCGGGCTCCTCTGGGGCCAACGTCCTGACTTTC
abundance: -; j_gene: TRBJ2-1; d_gene: TRBD2; v_gene: TRBV7-6; CDR3aa: CASSLLGLGSSWDEQFF; CDR3nt: TGTGCCAGCAGCTTATTGGGACTAGGATCCAGTTGGGATGAGCAGTTCTTC
abundance: few; j_gene: TRBJ1-6; d_gene: TRBD1; v_gene: TRBV7-3; CDR3aa: CASSSTGSNSPLHF; CDR3nt: TGTGCCAGCAGCTCGACAGGGTCAAATTCACCCCTCCACTTT
abundance: -; j_gene: TRBJ2-7; d_gene: -; v_gene: TRBV28; CDR3aa: CASSPRSPLEQYF; CDR3nt: TGTGCCAGCAGTCCTCGTTCCCCTTTGGAGCAGTACTTC
abundance: -; j_gene: TRBJ1-6; d_gene: TRBD1; v_gene: TRBV7-2; CDR3aa: CASSFLGTGLNSPLHF; CDR3nt: TGTGCCAGCAGCTTCTTAGGGACAGGACTTAATTCACCCCTCCACTTT
abundance: once; j_gene: TRBJ2-1; d_gene: -; v_gene: TRBV7-2; CDR3aa: CASSLAPLFQGRLNEQFF; CDR3nt: TGTGCCAGCAGCTTAGCTCCCCTGTTTCAGGGCCGACTCAATGAGCAGTTCTTC
abundance: -; j_gene: TRBJ2-5; d_gene: TRBD2; v_gene: TRBV6-1; CDR3aa: CASRADGEGTQYF; CDR3nt: TGTGCCAGCAGGGCAGATGGGGAGGGGACCCAGTACTTC
abundance: few; j_gene: TRBJ1-2; d_gene: -; v_gene: TRBV20-1; CDR3aa: CSAESGTWGGYTF; CDR3nt: TGCAGTGCAGAATCCGGGACCTGGGGAGGCTACACCTTC
abundance: few; j_gene: TRBJ2-7; d_gene: -; v_gene: TRBV20-1; CDR3aa: CSAVGAKPLYYEQYF; CDR3nt: TGCAGTGCGGTAGGGGCTAAGCCCTTATATTACGAGCAGTACTTC
abundance: -; j_gene: TRBJ2-7; d_gene: -; v_gene: TRBV20-1; CDR3aa: CSARVSGYEQYF; CDR3nt: TGCAGTGCTAGAGTATCAGGCTACGAGCAGTACTTC
abundance: -; j_gene: TRBJ2-1; d_gene: TRBD2; v_gene: TRBV11-1; CDR3aa: CASSSGSLAGVTEQFF; CDR3nt: TGTGCCAGCAGCTCGGGAAGCCTAGCGGGAGTGACTGAGCAGTTCTTC